One and the same sample provided the 10 T cell receptor beta chains below, sequenced in a study of CD8+ T cells in alopecia areata. Sequencing used cDNA as its template, made by extracting RNA and reverse transcribing it. Produced via immunoSEQ multiplex PCR; TCRdb's table is partial and in-frame only. The sample holds around 65,000 clones, about 45% seen once. The material was CD8+ T cells sorted from blood, obtained at week 0. These receptors all stem from a human donor with alopecia areata.

The chain carries TRBV7-3 and TRBJ2-1, with D hard to call. Trimming took 5 bases from V and 4 from J, leaving 9 bases between them. The CDR3 is 13 residues long. Germline CDR1 SGHTA, CDR2 FQGTGA. This CDR3 reads CASSVDSYNEQFF. The CDR3 DNA follows: TGTGCCAGCAGCGTAGACTCATACAATGAGCAGTTCTTC. The full variable domain, rest sourced from reference TRBV7-3 and TRBJ2-1, is GAGVSQTPSNKVTEKGKYVELRCDPISGHTALYWYRQSLGQGPEFLIYFQGTGAADDSGLPNDRFFAVRPEGSVSTLKIQRTERGDSAVYLCASSVDSYNEQFFGPGTRLTVL.

V gene TRBV7-9 combines with J gene TRBJ1-1; D not resolved. V dropped 3 bases and J dropped 0 bases, with 5 bases sitting between them. This CDR3 comprises 13 residues. Germline values: CDR1 SEHNR, CDR2 FQNEAQ (reference sequence). The CDR3 reads CASSFGLNTEAFF. The CDR3 coding sequence is TGTGCCAGCAGCTTTGGGTTGAACACTGAAGCTTTCTTT. The full variable domain, its missing parts supplied by reference TRBV7-9 and TRBJ1-1, is DTGVSQNPRHKITKRGQNVTFRCDPISEHNRLYWYRQTLGQGPEFLTYFQNEAQLEKSRLLSDRFSAERPKGSFSTLEIQRTEQGDSAMYLCASSFGLNTEAFFGQGTRLTVV.

The chain uses TRBV9 and TRBJ2-1; D unresolved. The germline V gene has CDR1 SGDLS and CDR2 YYNGEE. CDR3 length: 13 amino acids. V was shortened by 0 bases and J by 11 bases, with 12 bases between the two germline ends. The CDR3 sequence is CASSVGAERKQFF. CDR3 sequence (DNA): TGTGCCAGCAGCGTAGGGGCTGAGAGGAAGCAGTTCTTC.

This clone appeared once. The chain combines TRBV14 with TRBJ2-5; 7 positions match TRBD2. J gave up 5 bases and V 0 bases, and 9 bases lay outside the gene matches. This CDR3 spans 16 amino acids. Germline V gives CDR1 SGHDN, CDR2 FVKESK. CDR3: CASSQDGGGFGETQYF. The CDR3 DNA sequence: TGTGCCAGCAGCCAAGATGGCGGGGGATTCGGGGAGACCCAGTACTTC.

The chain has TRBV25-1 and TRBJ2-7, with D tentatively TRBD1 or TRBD2 (6 bases each). V was shortened by 4 bases and J by 2 bases, with 12 bases between the two germline ends. CDR3 size: 14 residues. Germline assignment: CDR1 MGHDK and CDR2 SYGVNS. The DNA of the CDR3 is TGTGCCAGCAGTGGGGGGGCTCGGCCCTACGAGCAGTACTTC. This encodes CASSGGARPYEQYF.

V usage is TRBV9 and J usage is TRBJ1-1; TRBD1 matches 9 bases. The CDR3 length is 14 residues. Germline lookup yields CDR1 SGDLS and CDR2 YYNGEE. Germline trimming cut 3 bases from V and 4 bases from J; bases unmatched to any gene: 4. The CDR3 region has the DNA TGTGCCAGCAGCGGGACAGGGGCTGGCACTGAAGCTTTCTTT. It translates to CASSGTGAGTEAFF.

The CDR3 loop is CAWTFWGVSLTSGSISTDTQYF. The CDR3 nucleotides are TGTGCCTGGACGTTTTGGGGGGTGTCTTTGACTAGCGGGAGTATTAGCACAGATACGCAGTATTTT. The chain carries TRBV30 and TRBJ2-3; 12 nucleotides align to TRBD2. Germline CDR1 GTSNPN, CDR2 SVGIG (reference sequence). Germline trimming cut 4 bases from V and 0 bases from J; bases unmatched to any gene: 23. The CDR3 extends over 22 amino acids.

J is TRBJ2-7 and V is TRBV29-1; 9 bases are shared with TRBD1. This CDR3 comprises 13 residues. Germline CDR1 and CDR2: SQVTM and ANQGSEA. V lost 6 bases to trimming and J lost 3 bases; unmatched junction nucleotides: 6. CDR3 nucleotide sequence: TGCAGCGTGGACAGGGGAAATGACTACGAGCAGTACTTC. It codes for CSVDRGNDYEQYF.

The V call is TRBV29-1, the J call TRBJ2-2, with 8 bases fitting TRBD2. J was trimmed by 3 bases and V by 6 bases; bases with no gene match: 21. Germline CDR1 is SQVTM and CDR2 is ANQGSEA. The CDR3 runs 19 residues. CDR3 residues: CSVRSREGDYLADTGELFF. In DNA form, the CDR3 reads TGCAGCGTGCGCTCCCGGGAGGGGGACTACCTAGCGGACACCGGGGAGCTGTTTTTT.

J is TRBJ1-1 and V is TRBV30, with D hard to call. V shed 5 bases and J shed 2 bases, with 9 bases lying between them. CDR3 length: 12 residues. CDR1 is GTSNPN, CDR2 SVGIG, per germline (reference sequence). The chain's CDR3 is CAWGLINTEAFF. The CDR3 bases are TGTGCCTGGGGTCTCATCAACACTGAAGCTTTCTTT.